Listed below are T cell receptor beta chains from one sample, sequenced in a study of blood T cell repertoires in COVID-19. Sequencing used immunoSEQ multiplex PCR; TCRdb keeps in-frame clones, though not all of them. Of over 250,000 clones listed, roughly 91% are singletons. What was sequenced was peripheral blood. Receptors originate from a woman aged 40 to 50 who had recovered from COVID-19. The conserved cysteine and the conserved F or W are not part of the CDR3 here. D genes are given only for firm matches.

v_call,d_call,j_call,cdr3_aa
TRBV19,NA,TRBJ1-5,ASSIPRGAGQPQH
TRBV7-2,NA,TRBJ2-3,ASSPPGGRGTDTQY
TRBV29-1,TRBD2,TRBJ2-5,SVGVAGTRETQY
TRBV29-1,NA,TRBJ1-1,SAGDSLNTEAF
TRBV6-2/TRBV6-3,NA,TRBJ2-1,ASSYDGEPYNEQF
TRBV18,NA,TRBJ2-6,ASSTGAAGANVLT
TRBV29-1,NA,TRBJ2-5,SVEEGLGRQETQY
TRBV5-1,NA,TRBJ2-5,ASSARVTQETQY
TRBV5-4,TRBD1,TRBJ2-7,ASSLGQGAVYEQY
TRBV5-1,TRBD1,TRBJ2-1,ASSPRTGAVEQF
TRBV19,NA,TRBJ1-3,ASSITPTGFSGNTIY
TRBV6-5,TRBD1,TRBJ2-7,ASSPGTGGRYEQY
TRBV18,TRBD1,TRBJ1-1,ASSQLPPDRKNTEAF
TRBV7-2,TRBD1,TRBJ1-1,ASTPDRAAF
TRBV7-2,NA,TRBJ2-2,ASSLGGNTGELF
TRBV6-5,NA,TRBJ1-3,ASTRTGSSENTIY
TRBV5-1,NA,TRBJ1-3,ASSPQAPPGNTIY
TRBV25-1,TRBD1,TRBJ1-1,ASSPGTGVLRWDTEAF
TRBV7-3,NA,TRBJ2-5,ASSPTRAGIETQY
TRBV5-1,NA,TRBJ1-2,ASSLSGYGYT
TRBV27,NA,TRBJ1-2,ASSFGGPGYGYT
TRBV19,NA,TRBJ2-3,ASKSPGLPVGTQY
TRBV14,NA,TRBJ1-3,ASSRLRGTTSGNTIY
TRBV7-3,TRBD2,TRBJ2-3,ASSLGAPGGARTDTQY
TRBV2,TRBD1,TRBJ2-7,ASSEGGRGTYEQY
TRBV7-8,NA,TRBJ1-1,ASSLEGWHTEAF
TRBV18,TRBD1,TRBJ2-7,ASSPGTGAHEQY
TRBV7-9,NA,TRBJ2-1,ASTPLGDEQF
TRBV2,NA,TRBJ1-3,ASSEGRGNSGNTIY
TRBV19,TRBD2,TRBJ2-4,ASSGGGGPAKNIQY
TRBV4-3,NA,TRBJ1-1,ASSQARAVMGRAF
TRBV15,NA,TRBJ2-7,ATSRGERYEQY
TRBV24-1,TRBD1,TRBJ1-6,ATSDSADRGGNSPLH
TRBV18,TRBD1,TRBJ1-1,ASSPRQGGAF
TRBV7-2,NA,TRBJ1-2,ASSPSLTFLIGYT
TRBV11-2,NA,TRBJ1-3,ASSPRPYSGNTIY
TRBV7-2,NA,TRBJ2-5,ASSLALGRGQETQY
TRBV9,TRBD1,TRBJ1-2,ASKSNRGGPYGYT
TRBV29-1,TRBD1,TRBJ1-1,SVATGRWVTEAF
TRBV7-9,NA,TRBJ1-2,ASSTRQRETNYGYT
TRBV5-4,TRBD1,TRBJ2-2,ASSGGQGGTGELF
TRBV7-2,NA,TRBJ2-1,ASSFPPRGHNEQF
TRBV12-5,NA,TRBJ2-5,ASGTGGRQETQY
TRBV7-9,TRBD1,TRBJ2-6,ASRGQDPSGANVLT
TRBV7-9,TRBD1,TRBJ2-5,ASSTIGQGLKTQY
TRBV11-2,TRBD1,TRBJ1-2,ASSPGGTGYGYT
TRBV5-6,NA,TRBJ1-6,ASSFFRVGGNSPLH
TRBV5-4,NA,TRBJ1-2,ASSLEGFPQRGGGYT
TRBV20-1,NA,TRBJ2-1,SATQGNEQF
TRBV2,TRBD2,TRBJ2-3,AQSGGRGGTDTQY
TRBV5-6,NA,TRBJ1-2,ASSPFQQTGPRQGYT
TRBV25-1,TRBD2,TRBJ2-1,ASSDAGLAGSQF
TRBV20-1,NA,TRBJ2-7,SARVTNEQY
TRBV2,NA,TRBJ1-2,ASRASSYGYT
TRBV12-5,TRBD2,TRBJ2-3,ASAGGPAGTDTQY
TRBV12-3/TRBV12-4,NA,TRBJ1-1,ASSLWGAEAF
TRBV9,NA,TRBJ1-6,ASSVGAGEYNSPLH
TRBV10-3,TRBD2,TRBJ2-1,ATELAGKVNEQF
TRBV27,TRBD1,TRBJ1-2,ASSSPGQGYGYT
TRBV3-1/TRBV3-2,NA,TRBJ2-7,ASSQGPRGQY